These T cell receptor beta chains were read from a single sample in a study of OX40 agonist ivuxolimab in advanced cancers. Assay: immunoSEQ multiplex PCR; the TCRdb copy retains only in-frame clones and omits some. This sample yields tens of thousands of clones, of which around nine tenths are seen a single time; more than 0.45% belongs to the top ten. The sample here was CD4+ or CD8+ T cells sorted from blood, taken in a trial of the OX40 agonist ivuxolimab. The receptors were sampled from an adult with an advanced solid tumor such as melanoma, head and neck, liver or kidney cancer. CDR3s include the opening cysteine and the closing phenylalanine or tryptophan. D genes are given only for firm matches. Only some rows state a clone size, as once, few, many or a class for expanded clones.

cdr3_aa v_call d_call clone_size j_call
CASTRGREQPQHF TRBV7-2 TRBD1 NA TRBJ1-5
CASSSQGNTGELFF TRBV5-4 NA NA TRBJ2-2
CASSPVEASGANVLTF TRBV4-2 NA NA TRBJ2-6
CASSHPPGLAGLGGYEQYF TRBV14 TRBD2 NA TRBJ2-7
CASSPASSGRRENQPQHF TRBV7-6 NA NA TRBJ1-5
CASSPAGGEKLFF TRBV18 TRBD1 NA TRBJ1-4
CASSPEAGTITDTQYF TRBV7-2 NA NA TRBJ2-3
CAISFDGILPQHF TRBV10-3 NA NA TRBJ1-5
CASSPGGAYEQYF TRBV7-2 TRBD1 NA TRBJ2-7
CASSWGSNTEAFF TRBV27 NA NA TRBJ1-1
CASSASGTGNSDGYTF TRBV6-4 TRBD1 NA TRBJ1-2
CASSRTQGDYGYTF TRBV7-2 TRBD1 NA TRBJ1-2
CASSLGRGSNEQFF TRBV7-9 NA NA TRBJ2-1
CASSLTEKATQYF TRBV7-6 NA NA TRBJ2-5
CASSTGTPTGELFF TRBV2 NA NA TRBJ2-2
CASQRGGQETQYF TRBV9 TRBD1 NA TRBJ2-5
CASSPGGSGNTIYF TRBV5-1 NA NA TRBJ1-3
CASSQDPSTSGGAGSGETQYF TRBV4-1 NA once TRBJ2-5
CASSPGFSSYNEQFF TRBV18 NA NA TRBJ2-1
CASSDPSGTGNTGELFF TRBV10-1 NA NA TRBJ2-2
CASSEALTSGYNEQFF TRBV2 TRBD2 NA TRBJ2-1
CASSQGLTPAYHEQYF TRBV4-1 NA NA TRBJ2-7
CASRTGSQETQYF TRBV19 NA NA TRBJ2-5
CASSPEVETQYF TRBV2 NA NA TRBJ2-5
CASSSPYGDYGYTF TRBV6-6 NA once TRBJ1-2
CASSMAGTGGLNYGYTF TRBV19 TRBD1 NA TRBJ1-2
CASSLGASGANVLTF TRBV5-1 NA NA TRBJ2-6
CASSVEGGGGGELFF TRBV9 TRBD1 NA TRBJ2-2